This TCR beta chain derives from a study of glioma-infiltrating T cells after dendritic cell vaccination. Only in-frame clones appear in the TCRdb table, and some are missing; sequencing was by immunoSEQ multiplex PCR. Among 75,000 to 95,000 clones, around 86% were seen once, and the ten largest hold about 2.2%. The germline gives CDR1 KGHSH, CDR2 LQKENI. V was clipped by 3 bases and J by 6 bases, with 11 bases between them. This CDR3 comprises 13 residues. Time point given: after dendritic cell vaccination, including at tumor progression/relapse. The sequence was obtained from a human donor with glioblastoma. Sequences were derived from blood, sampled after dendritic cell vaccination. The J gene is TRBJ1-1, the V gene TRBV18, with D perhaps TRBD1 (6 bases). For the CDR3, the DNA is TGTGCCAGCTCACCTACAGGGATCGCTGAAGCTTTCTTT. Amino acid sequence: CASSPTGIAEAFF.